The source of this T cell receptor beta chain is a study of OX40 agonist ivuxolimab in advanced cancers. Study information: Hepatocellular carcinoma, melanoma, renal cell or head and neck cancer affected the dose-escalation patients. Averaging about 60 years in age, with a range of about 23 to 80, the cohort was about 85% male. Under the entry rules, prior anti-PD-1, anti-PD-L1 or anti-CTLA-4 therapy was allowed, and about 40% had some. Three patients had partial responses: one hepatocellular carcinoma, two cutaneous melanoma.

J gave up 2 bases and V 8 bases, and 5 bases lay outside the gene matches. The CDR3 totals 13 residues. From germline, CDR1 is MNHEY and CDR2 SVGAGI. Assay: immunoSEQ multiplex PCR; the TCRdb copy retains only in-frame clones and omits some. The profile covers more than 85,000 clones, with around 91% appearing a single time and around 1.5% taken by the ten largest. This clone occurred a few times. This chain connects TRBV6-5 to TRBJ2-7; TRBD1 matches 8 bases. The sample was CD4+ or CD8+ T cells sorted from blood, taken in a trial of the OX40 agonist ivuxolimab. The clonotype was recovered from an adult with an advanced solid tumor such as melanoma, head and neck, liver or kidney cancer. The CDR3 loop reads CASADRAPYEQYF. The CDR3, as DNA: TGTGCCAGCGCGGACAGGGCCCCCTACGAGCAGTACTTC.